The rows below give T cell receptor beta chains drawn from one sample of a study of T cells after yellow fever vaccination. In TCRdb, the 5' RACE reads were re-called with MiXCR into one record per CDR3 protein. The table includes approximately 510,000 distinct CDR3 sequences, just over 20% detected once. Sequenced here: PBMCs, sampled approximately 22 days after the first yellow fever vaccination. These receptors were obtained from a man aged 18-30 years who received the YFV17D yellow fever vaccine. Both conserved end residues are part of each CDR3. D genes are given only for firm matches. Size tells how often a clone was seen (once, few, many) or the class of an expanded clone, and some rows leave it out.

>TRBJ1-6|NA|TRBV6-5|few
CASSYREHNSPLHF
TGTGCCAGCAGTTACCGGGAGCATAATTCACCCCTCCACTTT
>TRBJ2-5|NA|TRBV7-2|NA
CASSPGGGWETQYF
TGTGCCAGCAGCCCAGGGGGGGGCTGGGAGACCCAGTACTTC
>TRBJ2-5|NA|TRBV7-9|NA
CASSGQGAGETQYF
TGTGCCAGCAGCGGACAAGGGGCTGGAGAGACCCAGTACTTC
>TRBJ2-2|TRBD2|TRBV2|NA
CASSTSGGPGELFF
TGTGCCAGCAGTACTAGCGGGGGGCCCGGGGAGCTGTTTTTT
>TRBJ2-7|NA|TRBV11-2|few
CASSLAVGLYEQYF
TGTGCCAGCAGCTTAGCTGTGGGTTTGTACGAGCAGTACTTC
>TRBJ2-2|NA|TRBV29-1|NA
CSVGLVGDNTGELFF
TGCAGCGTTGGTCTCGTCGGGGATAACACCGGGGAGCTGTTTTTT
>TRBJ1-1|NA|TRBV6-5|few
CASSYSNLRGNTEAFF
TGTGCCAGCAGTTACTCAAATCTTCGGGGAAACACTGAAGCTTTCTTT
>TRBJ2-2|NA|TRBV12-3/TRBV12-4|few
CASSWGWTGELFF
TGTGCCAGCAGTTGGGGGTGGACCGGGGAGCTGTTTTTT
>TRBJ2-3|NA|TRBV6-5|few
CASSYGGVADTQYF
TGTGCCAGCAGTTACGGGGGAGTTGCGGATACGCAGTATTTT
>TRBJ1-6|NA|TRBV6-5|NA
CASSYSTGNNSPLHF
TGTGCCAGCAGTTACTCGACCGGGAATAATTCACCCCTCCACTTT
>TRBJ1-2|NA|TRBV6-1|NA
CASREPGTGDGYTF
TGTGCCAGCAGAGAACCCGGGACCGGGGATGGCTACACCTTC
>TRBJ2-3|NA|TRBV18|NA
CASSPPGGGHTDTQYF
TGTGCCAGCTCACCACCGGGCGGGGGCCACACAGATACGCAGTATTTT
>TRBJ1-1|NA|TRBV5-1|many
CASSLGTTVNTEAFF
TGCGCCAGCAGCTTGGGAACCACAGTGAACACTGAAGCTTTCTTT
>TRBJ1-5|NA|TRBV10-3|NA
CAISESPDLNNQPQHF
TGTGCCATCAGTGAGTCGCCAGATTTGAACAATCAGCCCCAGCATTTT
>TRBJ1-5|NA|TRBV20-1|few
CSAKGPNQPQHF
TGCAGTGCTAAGGGACCAAATCAGCCCCAGCATTTT
>TRBJ2-1|NA|TRBV9|NA
CASSVVGMGGYNEQFF
TGTGCCAGCAGCGTAGTCGGAATGGGTGGATACAATGAGCAGTTCTTC
>TRBJ2-2|NA|TRBV18|few
CASSPQRLLQTGELFF
TGTGCCAGCTCACCACAGCGGCTTCTCCAAACCGGGGAGCTGTTTTTT
>TRBJ2-1|NA|TRBV7-3|NA
CASSSARDSAYNEQFF
TGTGCCAGCAGCTCGGCGAGGGACTCCGCCTACAATGAGCAGTTCTTC
>TRBJ1-4|NA|TRBV6-1|few
CASRPATAGNEKLFF
TGTGCCAGCAGACCGGCGACCGCGGGTAATGAAAAACTGTTTTTT
>TRBJ2-1|NA|TRBV12-3/TRBV12-4|NA
CASTWDKRSYNEQFF
TGTGCCAGCACCTGGGACAAAAGATCCTACAATGAGCAGTTCTTC
>TRBJ2-4|NA|TRBV6-2/TRBV6-3|NA
CASSYGPANIQYF
TGTGCCAGCAGTTATGGGCCCGCAAACATTCAGTACTTC
>TRBJ1-6|TRBD1|TRBV4-3|NA
CASSRGQGGNSPLHF
TGCGCCAGCAGCCGAGGACAGGGAGGTAATTCACCCCTCCACTTT
>TRBJ1-6|TRBD1|TRBV5-1|NA
CASSTDRGNSPLHF
TGCGCCAGCAGCACCGACAGGGGTAATTCACCCCTCCACTTT
>TRBJ2-2|NA|TRBV20-1|few
CSASSQGTNTGELFF
TGCAGTGCGAGCTCGCAGGGGACGAACACCGGGGAGCTGTTTTTT
>TRBJ1-6|TRBD1|TRBV5-1|few
CASSSGQGLSPLHF
TGCGCCAGCAGCTCGGGACAGGGGCTTTCACCCCTCCACTTT
>TRBJ2-5|NA|TRBV11-2|NA
CASSYHETQYF
TGTGCCAGCAGCTATCATGAGACCCAGTACTTC
>TRBJ2-3|NA|TRBV4-1|few
CASSQGTGWSTDTQYF
TGCGCCAGCAGCCAAGGTACGGGCTGGAGTACAGATACGCAGTATTTT
>TRBJ2-7|NA|TRBV29-1|NA
CSVATGKISYEQYF
TGCAGCGTGGCTACAGGGAAGATATCCTACGAGCAGTACTTC
>TRBJ2-1|TRBD1|TRBV29-1|few
CSGATGGDHNEQFF
TGCAGCGGGGCGACAGGGGGGGACCACAATGAGCAGTTCTTC
>TRBJ1-5|TRBD1|TRBV4-1|few
CASSQVTYTGGNQPQHF
TGCGCCAGCAGCCAAGTTACGTATACAGGGGGGAATCAGCCCCAGCATTTT
>TRBJ2-6|NA|TRBV6-5|NA
CASSYVPGFSGANVLTF
TGTGCCAGCAGTTACGTTCCAGGGTTCTCTGGGGCCAACGTCCTGACTTTC
>TRBJ2-1|NA|TRBV5-1|NA
CASSSGHEYNEQFF
TGCGCCAGCAGCTCCGGACACGAATACAATGAGCAGTTCTTC
>TRBJ1-1|TRBD1|TRBV6-5|few
CASSRQGTSEAFF
TGTGCCAGCAGTAGACAGGGGACATCTGAAGCTTTCTTT
>TRBJ1-4|TRBD1|TRBV5-1|NA
CASSWKAGGSNEKLFF
TGCGCCAGCAGCTGGAAGGCAGGGGGCTCGAATGAAAAACTGTTTTTT
>TRBJ1-2|TRBD1|TRBV6-5|NA
CASSYGRDREDGYTF
TGTGCCAGCAGTTACGGCCGGGACAGGGAAGATGGCTACACCTTC
>TRBJ2-7|NA|TRBV5-4|NA
CASSLGDPNAYEQYF
TGTGCCAGCAGCTTGGGGGACCCTAACGCCTACGAGCAGTACTTC
>TRBJ1-6|NA|TRBV6-2/TRBV6-3|few
CASSPRVLQLHF
TGTGCCAGCAGCCCCAGGGTACTCCAACTCCACTTT
>TRBJ2-1|NA|TRBV28|NA
CASSPGGTINEQFF
TGTGCCAGCAGTCCAGGGGGGACAATTAATGAGCAGTTCTTC
>TRBJ2-1|NA|TRBV4-1|NA
CASSQETYNEQFF
TGCGCCAGCAGCCAAGAAACTTACAATGAGCAGTTCTTC
>TRBJ1-2|TRBD1|TRBV7-2|NA
CASSLGRQGEGYTF
TGTGCCAGCAGCTTAGGGAGACAGGGAGAGGGCTACACCTTC
>TRBJ2-1|NA|TRBV7-6|NA
CASSHNVGADEQFF
TGTGCCAGCAGTCATAATGTGGGGGCCGATGAGCAGTTCTTC
>TRBJ2-7|TRBD1|TRBV3-1|NA
CASSWGTGTYEQYF
TGTGCCAGCAGCTGGGGGACAGGCACCTACGAGCAGTACTTC
>TRBJ1-1|TRBD1|TRBV5-1|NA
CASSSDSQGDRYRATEAFF
TGCGCCAGCAGCTCGGACTCACAGGGGGATAGGTATCGCGCCACTGAAGCTTTCTTT
>TRBJ2-5|TRBD2|TRBV20-1|few
CSAPTGLAGLQETQYF
TGCAGTGCTCCAACCGGACTAGCGGGGCTCCAAGAGACCCAGTACTTC
>TRBJ2-7|NA|TRBV23-1|few
CASTGGFSRPGEQYF
TGCGCCAGCACCGGGGGCTTTTCTAGACCGGGCGAGCAGTACTTC
>TRBJ2-1|NA|TRBV5-3|NA
CARSLGRDNEQFF
TGTGCCAGAAGCTTGGGACGAGACAATGAGCAGTTCTTC
>TRBJ1-5|NA|TRBV5-6|NA
CASSKDSLNQPQHF
TGTGCCAGCAGCAAGGACAGTCTCAATCAGCCCCAGCATTTT
>TRBJ1-2|NA|TRBV5-1|few
CASSLEGPYTF
TGCGCCAGCAGCTTGGAAGGGCCCTACACCTTC
>TRBJ1-4|TRBD1|TRBV6-5|NA
CASSYTRGQGIIANEKLFF
TGTGCCAGCAGTTACACTCGGGGACAGGGGATCATAGCTAATGAAAAACTGTTTTTT
>TRBJ2-7|TRBD1|TRBV5-1|few
CASSPQGGSYEQYF
TGCGCCAGCAGTCCACAGGGGGGATCCTACGAGCAGTACTTC